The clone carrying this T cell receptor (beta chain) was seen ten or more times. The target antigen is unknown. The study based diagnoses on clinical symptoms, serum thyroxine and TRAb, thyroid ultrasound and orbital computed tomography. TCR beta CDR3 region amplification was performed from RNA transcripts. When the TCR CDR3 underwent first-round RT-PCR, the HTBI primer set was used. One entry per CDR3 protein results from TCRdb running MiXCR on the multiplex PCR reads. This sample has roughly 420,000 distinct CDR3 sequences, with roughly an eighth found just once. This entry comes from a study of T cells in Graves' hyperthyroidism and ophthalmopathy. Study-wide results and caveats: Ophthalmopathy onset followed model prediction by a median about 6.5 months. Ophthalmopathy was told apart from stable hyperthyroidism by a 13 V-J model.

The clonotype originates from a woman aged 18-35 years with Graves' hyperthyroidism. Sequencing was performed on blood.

Written as DNA, the CDR3 is TGTGCCAGCTCACCGGAAGCTAACTATGGCTACACCTTC. This sequence encodes CASSPEANYGYTF. The gene calls are TRBV18 and TRBJ1-2; D remains ambiguous. The CDR3 covers 13 residues. Between the trimmed V and J ends, which lost 3 bases and 0 bases, there was a span of 5 bases. Germline V gives CDR1 KGHSH, CDR2 LQKENI. Full variable domain (rest looked up from reference TRBV18 and TRBJ1-2): NAGVMQNPRHLVRRRGQEARLRCSPMKGHSHVYWYRQLPEEGLKFMVYLQKENIIDESGMPKERFSAEFPKEGPSILRIQQVVRGDSAAYFCASSPEANYGYTFGSGTRLTVV.